What follows are 19 T cell receptor beta chains derived from one specimen sequenced in a study of shared clonotypes between healthy human individuals. Produced via immunoSEQ multiplex PCR; TCRdb's table is partial and in-frame only. The data show about 1.9 million clones, 85% to 95% seen once. Only CD45RO-negative cells positively selected for CCR7 counted as naive CD8 cells, so terminally differentiated effector memory CD45RA+ cells were excluded. What was sequenced was naive CD8+ T cells from PBMCs. Receptors originate from a man younger than 30 in good health. Some clones in this sample may be carry-over from other donors' samples.

This sequence joins TRBV4-2 and TRBJ1-1, with a weak D call TRBD1 (5 bases). V was clipped by 4 bases and J by 5 bases, with 14 bases between them. This CDR3 is 14 amino acids long. Germline CDR1 is LGHNA and CDR2 is YNFKEQ. CDR3: CASSPNGGYTEAFF. The CDR3 DNA reads TGTGCCAGCAGCCCGAATGGGGGTTATACTGAAGCTTTCTTT.

CDR3: CASSQDMILAVVETQYF. DNA of the CDR3: TGTGCCAGCAGCCAAGATATGATACTAGCGGTTGTGGAGACCCAGTACTTC. The rearrangement links TRBV4-2 to TRBJ2-5; TRBD2 aligns across 8 bases. Trimming at V came to 0 bases and at J to 5 bases, leaving 11 bases not matched to a gene. The CDR3 has 17 amino acids. Per germline, CDR1 LGHNA and CDR2 YNFKEQ.

For the CDR3, the DNA is TGCGCCAGCAGCTGGTGGGGACAGGGGAGTGAAAAACTGTTTTTT. This sequence encodes CASSWWGQGSEKLFF. The chain combines TRBV5-1 with TRBJ1-4, with 10 bases identical to TRBD1. The CDR3 length is 15 residues. V trimming: 3 bases; J trimming: 7 bases; junction bases outside the gene matches: 6. Germline V gene lookup returns CDR1 SGHRS and CDR2 YFSETQ.

This clone showed up just once. The chain links TRBV10-2 to TRBJ2-3, with D perhaps TRBD2 (5 bases). CDR3 length: 13 residues. The ends were cut back, 4 bases at V and 3 bases at J, with 8 bases in the middle. Germline V gene data show CDR1 as WSHSY and CDR2 as SAAADI. This CDR3 reads CASSASRTDTQYF. The CDR3 nucleotides are TGCGCCAGCAGTGCTAGCAGGACAGATACGCAGTATTTT.

The rearrangement joins TRBV29-1 to TRBJ1-1; D possibly corresponds to TRBD1 (5 bases). The germline CDR1 and CDR2 sequences are SQVTM and ANQGSEA. The CDR3 is 11 amino acids. V was pared by 5 bases and J by 9 bases, with 13 bases between. The CDR3 DNA reads as TGCAGCGTTTTCCAGGGCGGGCAAGCTTTCTTT. Translation: CSVFQGGQAFF.

The chain links TRBV11-3 to TRBJ1-1; D unclear. Germline loops: CDR1 SGHNT, CDR2 YENEEA. With 3 bases removed from V and 5 bases from J, the gap between germline ends came to 10 bases. The CDR3 extends over 13 amino acids. The CDR3 reads CASSLYGRTEAFF. The DNA of the CDR3 is TGTGCCAGCAGCTTGTATGGTCGGACTGAAGCTTTCTTT.

This chain connects TRBV27 to TRBJ2-5, with a tentative D call TRBD1 (6 bases). This CDR3 comprises 15 residues. From germline, CDR1 is MNHEY and CDR2 SMNVEV (reference sequence). Trimming removed 3 bases from V and 5 bases from J, with 16 bases in between. The CDR3 region has the DNA TGTGCCAGCAGTTTTTTCGTAGGGGGAGTGGAGACCCAGTACTTC. Amino acids: CASSFFVGGVETQYF.

V and J are TRBV27 and TRBJ2-1; TRBD1 is a possible D gene (6 bases). The CDR3 is 14 amino acids. Germline assignment: CDR1 MNHEY and CDR2 SMNVEV (reference sequence). The V and J ends lost 3 bases and 6 bases respectively, with 12 bases between them. As DNA, the CDR3 is TGTGCCAGCAGTTTTCGACAGGACCCCAATGAGCAGTTCTTC. It specifies CASSFRQDPNEQFF.

This clone was detected a few times. The chain uses TRBV7-9 and TRBJ1-2; no firm D call. V lost 1 base and J 4 bases, leaving 7 bases between the germline ends. In germline, CDR1 is SEHNR, CDR2 FQNEAQ (reference sequence). This CDR3 is built from 13 residues. CDR3 nucleotides: TGTGCCAGCAGCTTAGGGGCCACCTATGGCTACACCTTC. Translating gives CASSLGATYGYTF.

This rearrangement joins TRBV27 to TRBJ1-1; D not certain. Germline V gives CDR1 MNHEY, CDR2 SMNVEV (reference sequence). CDR3 length: 16 residues. V shed 0 bases and J shed 2 bases, with 13 bases lying between them. CDR3 DNA sequence: TGTGCCAGCAGTTTATCGAATCGGGTTGTAAACACTGAAGCTTTCTTT. Translation gives CASSLSNRVVNTEAFF.

This sequence joins TRBV6-5 and TRBJ2-1, with TRBD2 matching over 12 bases. After removal of 2 bases from V and 6 bases from J, the junction contained 2 bases not matched to a gene. Germline loops: CDR1 MNHEY, CDR2 SVGAGI. The CDR3 extends over 15 amino acids. CDR3 protein: CASSYRLAGANEQFF. The DNA for the CDR3 is TGTGCCAGCAGTTACAGACTAGCGGGAGCCAATGAGCAGTTCTTC.

The chain couples TRBV27 to TRBJ1-5, with D possibly being TRBD1 (6 bases). Trimming shortened V by 5 bases and J by 2 bases, and 13 bases separated the two germline ends. Germline lookup yields CDR1 MNHEY and CDR2 SMNVEV (reference sequence). CDR3 size: 15 residues. The CDR3 DNA sequence: TGTGCCAGCAGTGTCGGGGGGCTCGGCAATCAGCCCCAGCATTTT. Its protein is CASSVGGLGNQPQHF.

This clone was seen only once. V is TRBV6-5 and J is TRBJ2-1; D remains ambiguous. CDR3 length: 13 residues. CDR1 and CDR2 (germline): MNHEY, SVGAGI. Trimming removed 4 bases at V and 8 bases at J, with 12 bases between. CDR3 sequence reads: CASSSLGPDEQFF. CDR3 DNA: TGTGCCAGCAGTTCGCTCGGACCCGATGAGCAGTTCTTC.

V is TRBV6-6 and J is TRBJ1-1; D call uncertain. This CDR3 region has 13 residues. Per the germline V gene, CDR1 is MNHNY and CDR2 is SVGAGI (reference sequence). The V gene lost 0 bases and the J gene lost 4 bases, with 6 bases spanning the gap. DNA for the CDR3: TGTGCCAGCAGTTACTCAGACCTCACTGAAGCTTTCTTT. It translates to CASSYSDLTEAFF.

Concerning this clone itself: Other DNA variants within this sample encode the same CDR3. The J gene is TRBJ1-2, the V gene TRBV19; TRBD1 matches at 10 bases. Unmatched junction bases numbered 5, after V lost 6 bases and J lost 4 bases. Per the germline V gene, CDR1 is LNHDA and CDR2 is SQIVND (reference sequence). CDR3 length: 14 amino acids. In DNA form, the CDR3 reads TGTGCCAGTAGCCCCGGGACAGGGGCCTATGGCTACACCTTC. This sequence encodes CASSPGTGAYGYTF.

This chain links TRBV15 with TRBJ2-7, with D tentatively TRBD2 (7 bases). CDR1 is LNHNV, CDR2 YYDKDF, per germline (reference sequence). The CDR3 is made up of 14 amino acids. Trimming removed 5 bases at V and 7 bases at J, with 18 bases between. This chain's CDR3 is CATSHGGLAGEQYF. The CDR3 DNA follows: TGTGCCACCAGCCACGGGGGGCTAGCCGGAGAGCAGTACTTC.

On this clone: Other DNA sequences in the same sample also yield this CDR3. The gene calls are TRBV4-1 and TRBJ2-2; D gene unclear. The CDR3 loop spans 15 amino acids. Looked up from germline, CDR1 is MGHRA and CDR2 is YSYEKL. The V end was cut by 0 bases, the J end by 2 bases, with 7 bases between. The CDR3 nucleotides are TGCGCCAGCAGCCAAGAGGCCGGAAACACCGGGGAGCTGTTTTTT. Its translation: CASSQEAGNTGELFF.

Points on this clone: Other DNA sequences from this sample encode an identical CDR3 as well. V gene TRBV29-1 combines with J gene TRBJ1-2; 8 positions match TRBD1. The V gene's germline CDR1 is SQVTM and CDR2 ANQGSEA. The trim removed 7 bases at V and 3 bases at J, leaving 1 base unmatched. The CDR3 spans 11 residues. The CDR3 reads CSATGDYGYTF. The DNA of the CDR3 is TGCAGCGCGACAGGGGACTATGGCTACACCTTC.

The CDR3 DNA is TGTGCCAGCATCCCCGGGGAGGGCCTTCCAGAGACCCAGTACTTC. Residues: CASIPGEGLPETQYF. The gene calls are TRBV28 and TRBJ2-5; TRBD2 aligns across 7 bases. V lost 7 bases and J lost 4; bases outside the gene matches: 12. The CDR3 contains 15 residues. Germline V gives CDR1 MDHEN, CDR2 SYDVKM.